A selection of T cell receptor beta chains follows, all from one sample in a study of response to subunit inactivated influenza vaccine. Using its own MiXCR run on the RT-PCR reads, TCRdb lists one record per CDR3 protein. The table has just under 550,000 distinct CDR3 sequences, approximately 24% seen once. This sample also appeared in a second study, on T cells expressing NK-cell markers.

The sample consisted of CD4+ T cells sorted from PBMCs, taken 11 to 12 days after vaccination. Every receptor here comes from a man between 45 and 60 years old who received an inactivated influenza vaccine. Each CDR3 is given with its conserved first and last residue. Fields, in order: clone size, D gene, CDR3 length, J gene, V gene, CDR3 DNA, CDR3 protein. The D gene is left open where the match is weak. For some rows the clone size is stated as once, few or many, or as a class when expanded; others skip it.

few	.	14	TRBJ2-3	TRBV20-1	TGCAGTGCTAGGGCGGGGGCCAACACAGATACGCAGTATTTT	CSARAGANTDTQYF
many	.	16	TRBJ2-5	TRBV20-1	TGCAGTGCTACCCCGAAGGGCGGGACACCTCAAGAGACCCAGTACTTC	CSATPKGGTPQETQYF
few	.	14	TRBJ2-7	TRBV6-1	TGTGCCAGCAGTGGGAAAGGGGCCTTTCGCGAGCAGTACTTC	CASSGKGAFREQYF
.	.	13	TRBJ1-2	TRBV7-9	TGTGCCAGCAGCTACCTAAGGGGCGGTGGCTACACCTTC	CASSYLRGGGYTF
many	.	10	TRBJ2-1	TRBV20-1	TGCAGTGCCGGCGTCGGGGAGCAGTTCTTC	CSAGVGEQFF
.	TRBD1	15	TRBJ1-1	TRBV18	TGTGCCAGCTCATCGGGACAGGGGCCTGTTACTGAAGCTTTCTTT	CASSSGQGPVTEAFF
few	TRBD1	15	TRBJ2-7	TRBV29-1	TGCAGCGTGGCCCTATTGGGACAGGGGGCCCACGAGCAGTACTTC	CSVALLGQGAHEQYF
.	TRBD1	15	TRBJ2-5	TRBV18	TGTGCCAGCTCATTACGGACAGGGGATGTTGAGACCCAGTACTTC	CASSLRTGDVETQYF
.	.	11	TRBJ2-7	TRBV6-1	TGTGCCAGCGGGACATCCTACGAGCAGTACTTC	CASGTSYEQYF
.	TRBD2	18	TRBJ2-3	TRBV5-1	TGCGCCAGCAGCAAAGGACTAGCGGGGGCTATCGGCACAGATACGCAGTATTTT	CASSKGLAGAIGTDTQYF
few	TRBD2	18	TRBJ2-3	TRBV12-3/TRBV12-4	TGTGCCAGCAGTATAGGACTAGCGGGGGGGTCCTTGGGAGATACGCAGTATTTT	CASSIGLAGGSLGDTQYF
.	.	13	TRBJ1-6	TRBV5-1	TGCGCCAGCAGACCCGTAGGAAGTTCACCCCTCCACTTT	CASRPVGSSPLHF
.	.	13	TRBJ1-1	TRBV12-3/TRBV12-4	TGTGCCAGCAGCCTAAGTTGGGGCGCTGAAGCTTTCTTT	CASSLSWGAEAFF
.	.	13	TRBJ2-2	TRBV6-1	TGTGCCAGCAGTGCCCTGGAGTCCGGGGAGCTGTTTTTT	CASSALESGELFF
few	TRBD1	15	TRBJ1-2	TRBV6-5	TGTGCCAGCAGTTACGCCGGGACAGGGGTAGAAGGCTACACCTTC	CASSYAGTGVEGYTF
.	.	18	TRBJ2-1	TRBV9	TGTGCCAGCAGCCATCACACGTCGAGGCCCAGCTCCTACAATGAGCAGTTCTTC	CASSHHTSRPSSYNEQFF
few	TRBD1	18	TRBJ2-5	TRBV11-2	TGTGCCAGCAGCTCACGGCGAGCCGGGACAGGGGGCCAAGAGACCCAGTACTTC	CASSSRRAGTGGQETQYF
.	TRBD1	16	TRBJ1-2	TRBV28	TGTGCCAGCAGAAAGACAGGGGGCGGAGGTATCTATGGCTACACCTTC	CASRKTGGGGIYGYTF
.	TRBD2	15	TRBJ2-7	TRBV28	TGTGCCAGCAGGCCTGGACTAGAGGTCTCCTACGAGCAGTACTTC	CASRPGLEVSYEQYF
many	.	14	TRBJ2-5	TRBV29-1	TGCAGCGTTCGGAGAGGGAACAGCCAAGAGACCCAGTACTTC	CSVRRGNSQETQYF
few	.	12	TRBJ2-7	TRBV29-1	TGCAGCGTGACAGTAAACTCCTACGAGCAGTACTTC	CSVTVNSYEQYF
many	TRBD1	16	TRBJ2-1	TRBV12-3/TRBV12-4	TGTGCCAGCAGTAGGGGGCCCAACTCCCGCTACAATGAGCAGTTCTTC	CASSRGPNSRYNEQFF
few	.	15	TRBJ1-6	TRBV4-2	TGTGCCAGCAGCCAAGATCAGAGTGTCAATAGACCCCTCCACTTT	CASSQDQSVNRPLHF
once	TRBD2	13	TRBJ2-7	TRBV18	TGTGCCAGCTCAGGACTAGCGGGAAACGAGCAGTACTTC	CASSGLAGNEQYF
.	TRBD2	16	TRBJ2-3	TRBV4-1	TGCGCCAGCAGCCAAGATCTTGGGCTAGCGGGTACGACGCAGTATTTT	CASSQDLGLAGTTQYF
few	TRBD2	14	TRBJ2-1	TRBV20-1	TGCAGTGGAGGACTAGCGGGAGTCTACAATGAGCAGTTCTTC	CSGGLAGVYNEQFF
.	.	15	TRBJ2-3	TRBV7-2	TGTGCCAGCAGCCCGGGGCGGTTTAGCACAGATACGCAGTATTTT	CASSPGRFSTDTQYF
.	.	18	TRBJ2-2	TRBV28	TGTGCCAGCAGCAAAACCCGGTGGGGGGCCCTGAACACCGGGGAGCTGTTTTTT	CASSKTRWGALNTGELFF
few	.	17	TRBJ2-7	TRBV4-2	TGTGCCAGCAGCCAAACATGGTTGGGGCAGGATAGCCACGAGCAGTACTTC	CASSQTWLGQDSHEQYF
.	.	15	TRBJ2-4	TRBV24-1	TGTGCCACCAGTGATTCGAGAGGGCCGGGAAACATTCAGTACTTC	CATSDSRGPGNIQYF
.	TRBD1	15	TRBJ1-3	TRBV7-9	TGTGCCAGCAGGCGACAGGGTGACTCTGGAAACACCATATATTTT	CASRRQGDSGNTIYF
many	TRBD1	16	TRBJ2-5	TRBV18	TGTGCCAGCTCACCAGTCAGCCAGGGGGCTCAAGAGACCCAGTACTTC	CASSPVSQGAQETQYF
.	.	16	TRBJ2-7	TRBV5-6	TGTGCCAGCAGCTTGGCCCTCGCCCAGGTAACCTACGAGCAGTACTTC	CASSLALAQVTYEQYF
.	.	17	TRBJ1-4	TRBV10-3	TGTGCCATCAGTACGGGACCTACGAAGGTAACTAATGAAAAACTGTTTTTT	CAISTGPTKVTNEKLFF
.	.	15	TRBJ2-7	TRBV20-1	TGCAGTGCTAGAGGGACGCAGGGGGGGACCTACGAGCAGTACTTC	CSARGTQGGTYEQYF
many	.	14	TRBJ2-5	TRBV7-9	TGTGCCAGCAGCCTCAGACGGGACCAAGAGACCCAGTACTTC	CASSLRRDQETQYF
.	TRBD1	14	TRBJ2-7	TRBV12-3/TRBV12-4	TGTGCCAGCCTATACCCCGGGACAGGGAGCGAGCAGTACTTC	CASLYPGTGSEQYF
few	.	12	TRBJ2-2	TRBV5-1	TGCGCCAGCTTTAGGACGACCGGGGAGCTGTTTTTT	CASFRTTGELFF
.	.	14	TRBJ2-3	TRBV20-1	TGCAGTGCTAGTTTTAAGTATAGCACAGATACGCAGTATTTT	CSASFKYSTDTQYF
many	.	15	TRBJ2-2	TRBV9	TGTGCCAGCAGCCCGGGGGGACACTTCCCCGGGGAGCTGTTTTTT	CASSPGGHFPGELFF
.	.	17	TRBJ1-2	TRBV4-1	TGCGCCAGCAGCCGAGACGGGACGTCCTTTACTAACTATGGCTACACCTTC	CASSRDGTSFTNYGYTF
many	.	11	TRBJ2-5	TRBV5-1	TGCGCCAGCAGCGGTGAAGAGACCCAGTACTTC	CASSGEETQYF
.	TRBD1	14	TRBJ1-1	TRBV12-3/TRBV12-4	TGTGCCAGCGGTAAGACAGGGGGTCGCACTGAAGCTTTCTTT	CASGKTGGRTEAFF
.	TRBD1	14	TRBJ2-5	TRBV7-2	TGTGCCAGCAGCCAGCCAGGGGGTTTAGAGACCCAGTACTTC	CASSQPGGLETQYF
few	.	14	TRBJ1-4	TRBV5-1	TGCGCCAGCAGCCTGGGGGGCGGGACTGAAAAACTGTTTTTT	CASSLGGGTEKLFF